This T cell receptor beta chain was sequenced for a study of blood T cell repertoires in COVID-19. About the study: Collection of acute and convalescent COVID-19 samples took place in the United States, Italy and Spain. In each case, the material was cDNA or gDNA derived from T cells, B-cell-depleted T cells, or PBMCs.

Original data processing: Nucleated cell number was recorded as an estimate derived from reference gene primer amplification. Profiled with immunoSEQ multiplex PCR; TCRdb holds only in-frame clones, not every one. V, J and clone size were drawn from that table, and D and trimming were deduced from the DNA. The sample includes roughly 380,000 clones, roughly 77% of them seen just once. The V gene end was trimmed by 6 bases and the J gene end by 0 bases; junction bases not matched to a gene: 8. CDR3 length equals 19 residues. Germline V gene lookup returns CDR1 WSHSY and CDR2 SAAADI. This clone was found a few times.

This TCR came from a human donor with acute or convalescent COVID-19. The donor label of this sample is uncertain. Sequences were obtained from peripheral blood. This rearrangement joins TRBV10-2 to TRBJ2-2, with 15 nucleotides matching TRBD2. CDR3 sequence: CASRRTGTSGGSNTGELFF. The CDR3 nucleotides are TGCGCCAGCAGAAGGACCGGGACTAGCGGGGGGTCGAACACCGGGGAGCTGTTTTTT.